Presented here are 22 T cell receptor beta chains from one specimen sequenced in a study of cytomegalovirus exposure and HLA in healthy donors. 60 Vbeta and 13 Jbeta primers were used in PCR. Produced via immunoSEQ multiplex PCR; TCRdb's table is partial and in-frame only. The sample includes some 89,000 clones, about 71% of them seen just once. The sequenced sample was PBMCs. Receptors originate from a man aged 55-75 years in good health and CMV-seronegative.

CDR3 residues: CASSGGGQRNNEQFF. CDR3 DNA: TGTGCCAGCAGCGGGGGGGGCCAGAGGAACAATGAGCAGTTCTTC. The chain uses TRBV9 and TRBJ2-1, with a tentative D call TRBD2 (7 bases). Germline-derived CDR1 and CDR2 are SGDLS and YYNGEE. V gave up 3 bases and J gave up 5 bases, with 15 bases separating them. This CDR3 comprises 15 residues.

This clone was seen a few times. The V gene is TRBV30, the J gene TRBJ1-1; D unclear. CDR3 length: 13 residues. Between the trimmed V and J ends, which lost 2 bases and 1 base, there was a span of 8 bases. The germline CDR1 and CDR2 sequences are GTSNPN and SVGIG (reference sequence). In nucleotides, the CDR3 is TGTGCCTGGAGTAGAGGGCGGAACACTGAAGCTTTCTTT. Translating gives CAWSRGRNTEAFF.

This clone was detected only a few times. V gene TRBV7-2 combines with J gene TRBJ2-5; the match to TRBD2 covers 8 bases. The junction had 12 bases not matched to a gene; V was cut back by 7 bases and J by 5 bases. CDR3 length: 15 amino acids. Germline CDR1 and CDR2: SGHTA and FQGNSA. In DNA, the CDR3 is TGTGCCAGCAAAATACCGGGACTAGGGTGGGAGACCCAGTACTTC. This gives the protein CASKIPGLGWETQYF.

This clone has a handful of counts. For the CDR3, the DNA is TGTGCCACCAGCAGAGATTTTAGCGCGAGCTACGAGCAGTACTTC. Residues: CATSRDFSASYEQYF. The chain is built from TRBV15 and TRBJ2-7, with D perhaps matching TRBD2 (5 bases). The V end lost 0 bases, the J end lost 3 bases, and 12 bases lay between the germline ends. The CDR3 sequence is 15 residues long. CDR1 and CDR2 (germline): LNHNV, YYDKDF (reference sequence).

This chain joins TRBV7-9 and TRBJ2-7; the match to TRBD1 covers 7 bases. V shed 2 bases and J 2 bases; nucleotides not matched to a gene: 12. Germline loops: CDR1 SEHNR, CDR2 FQNEAQ (reference sequence). The CDR3 is 17 residues long. The chain's CDR3 is CASSLSYRDRDTYEQYF. The CDR3 DNA follows: TGTGCCAGCAGCTTAAGTTATCGGGACAGAGATACCTACGAGCAGTACTTC.

The V call is TRBV7-2, the J call TRBJ2-3, with D possibly matching TRBD2 (6 bases). V dropped 5 bases and J dropped 6 bases, with 12 bases sitting between them. This CDR3 region has 13 residues. The germline V gene has CDR1 SGHTA and CDR2 FQGNSA. The CDR3: CASSPRRDDTQYF. CDR3 sequence (DNA): TGTGCCAGCAGCCCCCGGAGGGACGATACGCAGTATTTT.

The rearrangement joins TRBV5-4 to TRBJ2-1, with 12 bases lining up with TRBD2. This CDR3 comprises 16 residues. Germline V gene data show CDR1 as SGHNT and CDR2 as YYREEE (reference sequence). The V segment lost 4 bases and the J segment 4 bases; nucleotides outside the gene matches: 6. The CDR3 reads CASSPGTSGSYNEQFF. CDR3 DNA: TGTGCCAGCAGCCCAGGGACTAGCGGGTCTTACAATGAGCAGTTCTTC.

The chain is built from TRBV25-1 and TRBJ1-6, with D possibly TRBD1 on 6 matching bases. Germline-derived CDR1 and CDR2 are MGHDK and SYGVNS. This CDR3 region has 15 residues. Trimming cost V 2 bases and J 5 bases, with 10 bases left between them. This chain's CDR3 is CASSESRGDNSPLHF. In DNA, the CDR3 is TGTGCCAGCAGTGAAAGCAGGGGCGATAATTCACCCCTCCACTTT.

In its sample, this clone was seen a few times. The rearrangement joins TRBV2 to TRBJ1-5; a weak D match, TRBD1 (5 bases). The V gene's germline CDR1 is SNHLY and CDR2 FYNNEI. The germline V and J ends were trimmed by 4 bases and 0 bases, with 10 bases remaining between them. This CDR3 comprises 15 residues. CDR3 region: CASSGQTSSNQPQHF. CDR3 sequence (DNA): TGTGCCAGCAGTGGACAGACTAGTAGCAATCAGCCCCAGCATTTT.

Notes on this clone: In the same sample, other DNA sequences code for this CDR3. The chain uses TRBV11-3 and TRBJ2-3, with 8 nucleotides matching TRBD2. Trimming cost V 5 bases and J 6 bases; bases outside gene matches: 7. The CDR3 is made up of 14 amino acids. Germline assignment: CDR1 SGHNT and CDR2 YENEEA. The CDR3 bases are TGTGCCAGCAGCCTAGTAGCGGGGTCTGATACGCAGTATTTT. It codes for CASSLVAGSDTQYF.

This clone appeared a few times. The V and J genes are TRBV25-1 and TRBJ2-4; 7 positions agree with TRBD2. Germline loops: CDR1 MGHDK, CDR2 SYGVNS. After removal of 3 bases from V and 3 bases from J, the junction contained 5 bases not matched to a gene. This CDR3 has 15 residues. The CDR3 sequence is CASSEVRGFKNIQYF. CDR3 coding DNA: TGTGCCAGCAGTGAGGTGCGGGGGTTCAAAAACATTCAGTACTTC.

Notes on this clone: At the DNA level, this CDR3 is encoded by other sequences in the same sample as well. J is TRBJ2-7 and V is TRBV5-1; 8 bases fit TRBD1. The CDR3 has 15 amino acids. Germline V gene data show CDR1 as SGHRS and CDR2 as YFSETQ. V lost 4 bases and J lost 7; bases outside the gene matches: 13. The DNA of the CDR3 is TGCGCCAGCAGCAAAGACAGGGGATTAAGCTATGAGCAGTACTTC. Translating it yields CASSKDRGLSYEQYF. Filled out from reference TRBV5-1 and TRBJ2-7, the complete variable domain reads KAGVTQTPRYLIKTRGQQVTLSCSPISGHRSVSWYQQTPGQGLQFLFEYFSETQRNKGNFPGRFSGRQFSNSRSEMNVSTLELGDSALYLCASSKDRGLSYEQYFGPGTRLTVT.

The rearrangement uses TRBV29-1 and TRBJ1-2; no firm D call. Germline-derived CDR1 and CDR2 are SQVTM and ANQGSEA. Trimming removed 1 base from V and 0 bases from J, with 9 bases in between. CDR3 length equals 14 residues. The CDR3 reads CSVEGDTANYGYTF. For the CDR3, the DNA is TGCAGCGTTGAAGGCGACACAGCTAACTATGGCTACACCTTC.

Of note for this clone: Additional DNA sequences in this sample encode the identical CDR3. The chain combines TRBV7-2 with TRBJ2-5, with no clear D. V shed 5 bases and J shed 5 bases, with 6 bases lying between them. Looked up from germline, CDR1 is SGHTA and CDR2 is FQGNSA. The CDR3 covers 11 residues. The CDR3 nucleotides are TGTGCCAGCAGCCCACAGGAGACCCAGTACTTC. Translation gives CASSPQETQYF.

This clone was detected only a few times. The gene calls are TRBV19 and TRBJ2-5, with TRBD1 as a possible D gene (5 bases). Trimming removed 0 bases at V and 2 bases at J, with 7 bases between. This CDR3 is built from 14 residues. Germline V gives CDR1 LNHDA, CDR2 SQIVND (reference sequence). The CDR3 DNA sequence: TGTGCCAGTAGTATAGATCACAGGCAAGAGACCCAGTACTTC. Translated: CASSIDHRQETQYF.

The J gene is TRBJ1-5, the V gene TRBV5-5; D gene uncertain. From germline, CDR1 is SGHKS and CDR2 YYEKEE (reference sequence). The ends were cut back, 0 bases at V and 6 bases at J, with 7 bases in the middle. CDR3 length: 13 amino acids. The CDR3 DNA is TGTGCCAGCAGCTTGGAACGGGGTCAGCCCCAGCATTTT. The encoded protein is CASSLERGQPQHF.

In this sample, this clone turned up once. The V gene is TRBV6-1, the J gene TRBJ2-3, with D uncertain. V lost 0 bases and J lost 1, with 8 bases in between. Per germline, CDR1 MNHNS and CDR2 SASEGT. This CDR3 contains 15 residues. As DNA, the CDR3 is TGTGCCAGCAGTGAAGCCCTGATAGGCACAGATACGCAGTATTTT. Its protein is CASSEALIGTDTQYF.

CDR3 amino acids: CSARRTEQYF. Here the CDR3 DNA reads TGCAGTGCTAGACGGACTGAGCAGTACTTC. The chain recombines TRBV20-1 with TRBJ2-7; TRBD2 is a possible D gene (5 bases). Trimming cost V 2 bases and J 7 bases, with 6 bases left between them. CDR3 length equals 10 residues. CDR1 and CDR2 from the germline V gene are DFQATT and SNEGSKA (reference sequence).

V usage is TRBV7-9 and J usage is TRBJ2-7, with 8 bases aligning to TRBD1. The germline V gene encodes CDR1 SEHNR and CDR2 FQNEAQ (reference sequence). V shed 4 bases and J 5 bases; nucleotides not matched to a gene: 10. The CDR3 extends over 15 amino acids. The CDR3: CASSSPDRAGNEQYF. The CDR3 nucleotides read TGTGCCAGCAGCTCGCCGGACAGGGCAGGCAACGAGCAGTACTTC. Complete variable domain (other parts from reference TRBV7-9 and TRBJ2-7): DTGVSQNPRHKITKRGQNVTFRCDPISEHNRLYWYRQTLGQGPEFLTYFQNEAQLEKSRLLSDRFSAERPKGSFSTLEIQRTEQGDSAMYLCASSSPDRAGNEQYFGPGTRLTVT.

The chain carries TRBV10-1 and TRBJ2-3, with 7 bases that match TRBD2. Germline values: CDR1 WNHNN, CDR2 SYGVQD (reference sequence). This CDR3 region has 15 residues. J lost 2 bases, V lost 2 bases, and 4 bases had no gene match. CDR3 residues: CASSEQAGPTDTQYF. The CDR3 nucleotides read TGCGCCAGCAGTGAGCAAGCGGGGCCCACAGATACGCAGTATTTT.

The V and J genes are TRBV20-1 and TRBJ1-1; no clear D gene. Trimming pared 5 bases from V and 6 bases from J, leaving 10 bases between. CDR3 length: 11 residues. The germline gives CDR1 DFQATT, CDR2 SNEGSKA (reference sequence). The CDR3 loop reads CSAGLGAEAFF. CDR3 sequence (DNA): TGCAGTGCTGGCCTCGGGGCTGAAGCTTTCTTT.

This chain uses TRBV7-9 with TRBJ1-3; 8 bases are shared with TRBD1. V lost 5 bases to trimming and J lost 0 bases; unmatched junction nucleotides: 12. The length of the CDR3 is 18 residues. From germline, CDR1 is SEHNR and CDR2 FQNEAQ (reference sequence). In nucleotides, the CDR3 is TGTGCCAGCAGCCGAGCAGGGACAGGTACGAGCTCTGGAAACACCATATATTTT. This encodes CASSRAGTGTSSGNTIYF.